Listed below are T cell receptor beta chains from one sample, sequenced in a study of cytomegalovirus exposure and HLA in healthy donors. Assay: immunoSEQ multiplex PCR; the TCRdb copy retains only in-frame clones and omits some. The sample yields some 150,000 clones, about 72% seen once. Material: PBMCs. The receptors were sampled from a man in his sixties in good health and CMV-seronegative. Both conserved end residues are part of each CDR3. Each record gives: CDR3 protein, CDR3 DNA, clone size, D gene, V gene, J gene. A D gene is named only where the DNA matches it firmly. Clone sizes are given selectively: once, few, many, or a class where the clone is expanded.

CASSYSRDRGNEKLFF	TGTGCCAGCAGTTACTCGCGGGACAGGGGTAATGAAAAACTGTTTTTT	-	TRBD1	TRBV6-5	TRBJ1-4
CASRLMGGLSTDTQYF	TGTGCCAGCAGATTAATGGGAGGGCTCAGCACAGATACGCAGTATTTT	once	TRBD2	TRBV27	TRBJ2-3
CASSFANRGWGTGELFF	TGTGCCAGCAGTTTTGCGAACAGGGGTTGGGGCACCGGGGAGCTGTTTTTT	-	TRBD1	TRBV28	TRBJ2-2
CASSWEQGYEQYF	TGCGCCAGCAGCTGGGAGCAAGGCTACGAGCAGTACTTC	-	-	TRBV5-1	TRBJ2-7
CASSPPGTHNEQFF	TGTGCCAGCTCACCACCCGGGACACACAATGAGCAGTTCTTC	few	-	TRBV18	TRBJ2-1
CASSLGGQIPLYGYTF	TGTGCCAGCAGCTTAGGGGGACAGATCCCTCTTTATGGCTACACCTTC	-	TRBD1	TRBV7-2	TRBJ1-2
CAWNLDRMNTEAFF	TGTGCCTGGAACTTAGACAGGATGAACACTGAAGCTTTCTTT	-	-	TRBV30	TRBJ1-1
CASSPGLAGGNTDTQYF	TGTGCCAGCAGCCCGGGACTAGCGGGGGGAAACACAGATACGCAGTATTTT	-	TRBD2	TRBV2	TRBJ2-3
CASRLDRSSNQPQHF	TGTGCAAGTCGCCTTGACAGGTCGAGCAATCAGCCCCAGCATTTT	-	-	TRBV12-2	TRBJ1-5
CASSNSGSATDTQYF	TGTGCCAGCAGTAATAGCGGGAGCGCGACAGATACGCAGTATTTT	-	TRBD2	TRBV28	TRBJ2-3
CASSFGTGGHEQYF	TGTGCCAGCAGCTTCGGGACAGGGGGCCACGAGCAGTACTTC	-	TRBD1	TRBV9	TRBJ2-7
CASSYSPGQGVETQYF	TGTGCCAGCAGTTACTCTCCGGGACAGGGGGTTGAGACCCAGTACTTC	-	TRBD1	TRBV6-5	TRBJ2-5
CATTGSPNEQFF	TGTGCCACAACGGGGAGTCCCAATGAGCAGTTCTTC	-	-	TRBV28	TRBJ2-1
CASSLTGATSNQPQHF	TGTGCCAGCAGCTTAACAGGGGCCACGTCCAATCAGCCCCAGCATTTT	few	TRBD1	TRBV7-9	TRBJ1-5
CASIFRDRYNSPLHF	TGTGCCAGCATTTTCCGGGACAGATATAATTCACCCCTCCACTTT	-	TRBD1	TRBV6-6	TRBJ1-6
CASSTGHTNTGELFF	TGCGCCAGCAGCACAGGACATACGAACACCGGGGAGCTGTTTTTT	-	-	TRBV5-1	TRBJ2-2
CASSDSGTGGGDTQYF	TGTGCCAGCTCCGATTCCGGGACAGGGGGCGGAGATACGCAGTATTTT	few	TRBD1	TRBV19	TRBJ2-3
CASSLSPGQGRSSYEQYF	TGTGCCAGCAGTTTATCCCCTGGACAGGGGAGGAGCTCCTACGAGCAGTACTTC	-	TRBD1	TRBV27	TRBJ2-7
CASSLEFGRGETQYF	TGCGCCAGCAGCTTGGAATTCGGGAGAGGAGAGACCCAGTACTTC	-	-	TRBV5-1	TRBJ2-5
CASSGGTGISRKTQYF	TGTGCCAGTAGTGGGGGGACAGGGATCTCTCGAAAGACCCAGTACTTC	-	TRBD1	TRBV19	TRBJ2-5
CASSRTFAGGNQPQHF	TGTGCCAGTAGTCGAACTTTCGCAGGAGGAAATCAGCCCCAGCATTTT	-	-	TRBV19	TRBJ1-5
CASSLDRDSIYEQYF	TGTGCCAGCAGCTTAGACCGGGACTCCATCTACGAGCAGTACTTC	few	-	TRBV7-2	TRBJ2-7
CASSHSEGAGGYTF	TGTGCCAGCAGTCATAGTGAGGGGGCAGGTGGCTACACCTTC	-	TRBD1	TRBV5-6	TRBJ1-2
CASRLQGEETQYF	TGTGCCAGTAGGCTACAGGGAGAAGAGACCCAGTACTTC	-	-	TRBV19	TRBJ2-5
CASSPPQGLVWNEQFF	TGTGCCAGCTCACCACCTCAGGGACTAGTTTGGAATGAGCAGTTCTTC	-	TRBD2	TRBV18	TRBJ2-1
CASSLGQGTEAFF	TGTGCCAGCAGCCTTGGACAGGGAACTGAAGCTTTCTTT	-	TRBD1	TRBV11-1	TRBJ1-1
CASSLVQGPNTGELFF	TGTGCCAGCAGCTTAGTCCAGGGGCCTAACACCGGGGAGCTGTTTTTT	-	-	TRBV13	TRBJ2-2
CASSRENTGELFF	TGTGCCAGCAGCCGGGAGAACACCGGGGAGCTGTTTTTT	-	-	TRBV11-3	TRBJ2-2
CASSVGQSYEQYF	TGCGCCAGCAGCGTAGGACAGTCCTACGAGCAGTACTTC	-	-	TRBV5-1	TRBJ2-7
CASSLPGPETQYF	TGTGCCAGCAGCTTGCCAGGGCCAGAGACCCAGTACTTC	-	-	TRBV5-6	TRBJ2-5
CASSPPREFSYEQYF	TGCGCCAGCAGCCCACCTCGGGAGTTCTCCTACGAGCAGTACTTC	once	-	TRBV5-1	TRBJ2-7
CASSQSTSGLQYF	TGTGCCAGCAGCCAGTCGACTAGCGGTCTTCAGTATTTT	few	TRBD2	TRBV4-2	TRBJ2-3
CASSRGLVNEQFF	TGTGCCAGCAGCCGAGGACTTGTCAATGAGCAGTTCTTC	-	-	TRBV6-5	TRBJ2-1